The count of the clone carrying this T cell receptor beta chain is one. No antigen is known for it. CDR1 is SGDLS and CDR2 is YYNGEE in the germline V gene. CDR3 length: 14 residues. Between the trimmed V and J ends, which lost 0 bases and 4 bases, there was a span of 10 bases. Here immunoSEQ multiplex PCR was the method, and the copy in TCRdb shows in-frame clones only, minus some. This table has 120,000 or so clones, 84% appearing once. During the collection period, no donor immune events like infections were recorded. The entry originates in a study of identifying expanded T cells in peripheral blood. Study-level results: Technical replicates showed about 1.2 changed clones; around 2 weeks roughly 16; four weeks 19.

The TCR sequence derives from a person aged 18 to 70 in good health. Material: blood. This chain connects TRBV9 to TRBJ1-2; D may be TRBD1 (6 bases). The CDR3 nucleotides read TGTGCCAGCAGCGTAGAGATGGGGGCCTATGGCTACACCTTC. It translates to CASSVEMGAYGYTF.